These 18 T cell receptor beta chains came from one sample sequenced in a study of identical twins. TCRdb reprocessed the 5' RACE reads with MiXCR, giving one entry per CDR3 protein. In the table there are 450,000 or so distinct CDR3 sequences, around 14% of which are singletons. The sample also formed part of further work on yellow fever vaccine responses in identical twins.

Input material: CD4+ T cells sorted from blood. Source of these receptors: a young woman in good health.

This clonotype was counted ten times or more. CDR3 bases: TGTGCCAGCAGCCAAGTAGCTAGCGGGGCCTACGAGCAGTACTTC. As protein: CASSQVASGAYEQYF. The gene calls are TRBV4-2 and TRBJ2-7, with 9 bases matching TRBD2. CDR1 LGHNA and CDR2 YNFKEQ come from the germline V gene. The CDR3 is 15 residues long. V was pared by 1 base and J by 2 bases, with 3 bases of the junction left unmatched.

This clonotype showed up just a few times. The chain recombines TRBV6-1 with TRBJ2-2; unclear D gene. Deletions cut 7 bases from V and 1 base from J, with 13 bases between. Germline assignment: CDR1 MNHNS and CDR2 SASEGT. The CDR3 extends over 15 amino acids. CDR3 sequence: CASTVKVRNTGELFF. The DNA for the CDR3 is TGTGCCAGCACCGTAAAGGTGCGGAACACCGGGGAGCTGTTTTTT.

The gene calls are TRBV12-3 or TRBV12-4 and TRBJ2-1; no clear D. V was cut by 5 bases and J by 8 bases, with 19 bases left in between. The CDR3 consists of 15 residues. CDR3 residues: CASSQTRLGIDEQFF. CDR3 DNA sequence: TGTGCCAGCAGTCAAACCCGACTGGGAATCGATGAGCAGTTCTTC.

This clonotype was counted between two and nine times. The chain couples TRBV7-2 to TRBJ2-1; D gene ambiguous. The CDR3 runs to 16 residues. In germline, CDR1 is SGHTA, CDR2 FQGNSA. Trimming stripped 1 base from V and 6 bases from J, with 16 bases between. The CDR3 DNA sequence: TGTGCCAGCAGCTTAGTAGACCTTTACGGTCGCAATGAGCAGTTCTTC. Translation: CASSLVDLYGRNEQFF.

This clonotype showed up just a few times. The J gene is TRBJ2-1, the V gene TRBV10-3; TRBD2 agrees at 7 bases. CDR3 length: 15 amino acids. The V gene's germline CDR1 is ENHRY and CDR2 SYGVKD. V shed 6 bases, J shed 7 bases, and the junction held 12 bases outside the gene matches. The CDR3 DNA sequence: TGTGCCATCAGCGAGAGGGAAGCGGGAAGTAATGAGCAGTTCTTC. Amino acid sequence: CAISEREAGSNEQFF.

V usage is TRBV12-3 or TRBV12-4 and J usage is TRBJ2-5; 13 nucleotides line up with TRBD2. The CDR3 contains 16 residues. V lost 5 bases and J lost 1; bases outside the gene matches: 4. The CDR3 sequence: CASSPGTSGTQETQYF. The CDR3 DNA reads as TGTGCCAGCAGTCCGGGGACTAGCGGGACCCAAGAGACCCAGTACTTC.

This clonotype was detected a few times. This chain uses TRBV28 with TRBJ2-2; possibly TRBD2 for D (5 bases). The ends were cut back, 3 bases at V and 2 bases at J, with 16 bases in the middle. This CDR3 has 17 residues. CDR1 and CDR2 from the germline V gene are MDHEN and SYDVKM. The CDR3 coding sequence is TGTGCCAGCAGTTTCTTAGGATTAGGGAGCAACACCGGGGAGCTGTTTTTT. It yields the protein CASSFLGLGSNTGELFF.

The gene calls are TRBV28 and TRBJ2-7; weak D call: TRBD1 (5 bases). Germline V gene data show CDR1 as MDHEN and CDR2 as SYDVKM. CDR3 size: 13 residues. Between the trimmed V and J ends, which lost 4 bases and 5 bases, there was a span of 12 bases. CDR3 DNA: TGTGCCAGCAGTTCCCAGGGATTGAACGAGCAGTACTTC. It codes for CASSSQGLNEQYF.

This chain uses TRBV28 with TRBJ2-3; no firm D call. V was clipped by 2 bases and J by 4 bases, with 4 bases between them. Germline V gene lookup returns CDR1 MDHEN and CDR2 SYDVKM. The CDR3 has 12 residues. The CDR3 region is CASSLQPDTQYF. CDR3 nucleotide sequence: TGTGCCAGCAGTTTACAACCAGATACGCAGTATTTT.

J is TRBJ2-7 and V is TRBV3-1; 7 bases are shared with TRBD2. V was pared by 4 bases and J by 3 bases, with 12 bases of the junction left unmatched. The CDR3 runs 16 residues. From germline, CDR1 is LGHDT and CDR2 YNNKEL (reference sequence). DNA of the CDR3: TGTGCCAGCAGCCCGATCTTCTCTCGGGGGGACTACGAGCAGTACTTC. As protein: CASSPIFSRGDYEQYF.

The chain carries TRBV10-3 and TRBJ2-7, with D tentatively TRBD2 (6 bases). The germline V gene has CDR1 ENHRY and CDR2 SYGVKD. This CDR3 spans 14 amino acids. Trimming removed 6 bases from V and 6 bases from J, with 18 bases in between. CDR3: CAIRTDSGLFEQYF. The CDR3 bases are TGTGCCATCAGGACGGATAGCGGACTTTTCGAGCAGTACTTC.

In its sample, this clonotype was seen a few times. The V and J genes are TRBV11-2 and TRBJ2-3; D is perhaps TRBD2 (6 bases). The CDR3 runs to 17 residues. CDR1 SGHAT and CDR2 FQNNGV come from the germline V gene. Trimming took off 4 bases at V and 0 bases at J, with 17 bases between the two ends. The CDR3 nucleotides read TGTGCCAGCAGCTCACCTCCGACTAGAGAAAGCACAGATACGCAGTATTTT. As protein: CASSSPPTRESTDTQYF.

The J gene is TRBJ1-4, the V gene TRBV6-1, with TRBD1 as a possible D gene (5 bases). This CDR3 has 15 residues. V was pared by 5 bases and J by 5 bases, with 15 bases between. CDR1 MNHNS and CDR2 SASEGT come from the germline V gene. CDR3: CASSPRWGRNEKLFF. As DNA, the CDR3 is TGTGCCAGCAGTCCCCGTTGGGGACGGAATGAAAAACTGTTTTTT.

The chain links TRBV7-2 to TRBJ1-1; no firm D call. The germline V gene has CDR1 SGHTA and CDR2 FQGNSA. The CDR3 totals 13 residues. Trimming cost V 5 bases and J 1 base, with 8 bases left between them. The CDR3 sequence: CASSRWTNTEAFF. The CDR3 nucleotides are TGTGCCAGCAGCCGTTGGACGAACACTGAAGCTTTCTTT.

The gene calls are TRBV4-2 and TRBJ2-1, with a weak D call TRBD2 (6 bases). The germline CDR1 and CDR2 sequences are LGHNA and YNFKEQ. Trimming took 0 bases from V and 9 from J, leaving 9 bases between them. The CDR3 spans 13 residues. This CDR3 reads CASSQELGGEQFF. For the CDR3, the DNA is TGTGCCAGCAGCCAAGAGCTGGGGGGTGAGCAGTTCTTC.

In this sample, this clonotype turned up a few times. V gene TRBV28 combines with J gene TRBJ2-2; TRBD2 matches at 7 bases. J lost 2 bases, V lost 8 bases, and 8 bases had no gene match. Germline V CDR1 and CDR2: MDHEN, SYDVKM. The CDR3 totals 15 residues. Here the CDR3 DNA reads TGTGCCAGCCTTAGAAGAGCGGGAAACACCGGGGAGCTGTTTTTT. Protein: CASLRRAGNTGELFF.

This clonotype has more than one count but fewer than ten. The rearrangement uses TRBV27 and TRBJ2-2, with 8 bases fitting TRBD2. The CDR3 has 15 residues. J gave up 9 bases and V 3 bases, and 9 bases lay outside the gene matches. CDR1 MNHEY and CDR2 SMNVEV come from the germline V gene (reference sequence). The CDR3 DNA follows: TGTGCCAGCAGTTTTGCCGGGAGGGCTTTCAGGGAGCTGTTTTTT. Translation gives CASSFAGRAFRELFF.

This clonotype was recorded at least ten times. The chain has TRBV7-3 and TRBJ2-2, with a weak D call TRBD2 (6 bases). Trimming shortened V by 4 bases and J by 1 base, and 10 bases separated the two germline ends. CDR3 length equals 15 residues. Germline CDR1 reads SGHTA; CDR2 reads FQGTGA. CDR3 coding DNA: TGTGCCAGCAGCTCATCCGGGGGGAACACCGGGGAGCTGTTTTTT. Translated: CASSSSGGNTGELFF.